Listed here are 2 T cell receptor beta chains from one sample, sequenced in a study of T cells in localized non-small cell lung cancer. Libraries were prepared by immunoSEQ multiplex PCR; TCRdb keeps only in-frame clonotypes and omits some of them. The table records more than 40,000 clones, 86% of them present only once. Sequenced material: PBMCs, taken before any cancer treatment. The origin of the receptors is a man aged 40-75 years with stage II lung adenocarcinoma.

This sequence joins TRBV5-8 and TRBJ1-1, with D tentatively TRBD1 (5 bases). Trimming took off 1 base at V and 1 base at J, with 14 bases between the two ends. Germline-derived CDR1 and CDR2 are SGHTS and YDEGEE. The CDR3 runs 16 residues. Written as DNA, the CDR3 is TGTGCCAGCAGCTTGTGGCAGGGAGCCTGGAACACTGAAGCTTTCTTT. Translation: CASSLWQGAWNTEAFF. Filled out from reference TRBV5-8 and TRBJ1-1, the complete variable domain reads EAGVTQSPTHLIKTRGQQATLRCSPISGHTSVYWYQQALGLGLQFLLWYDEGEERNRGNFPPRFSGRQFPNYSSELNVNALELEDSALYLCASSLWQGAWNTEAFFGQGTRLTVV.

Only one count was recorded for this clone. The J gene is TRBJ1-4, the V gene TRBV5-1, with 9 bases matching TRBD1. Germline V gives CDR1 SGHRS, CDR2 YFSETQ. CDR3 length: 14 residues. V shed 2 bases, J shed 5 bases, and the junction held 1 base outside the gene matches. The CDR3 nucleotides read TGCGCCAGCAGCTTAGGGACAGGGAATGAAAAACTGTTTTTT. Its translation is CASSLGTGNEKLFF.